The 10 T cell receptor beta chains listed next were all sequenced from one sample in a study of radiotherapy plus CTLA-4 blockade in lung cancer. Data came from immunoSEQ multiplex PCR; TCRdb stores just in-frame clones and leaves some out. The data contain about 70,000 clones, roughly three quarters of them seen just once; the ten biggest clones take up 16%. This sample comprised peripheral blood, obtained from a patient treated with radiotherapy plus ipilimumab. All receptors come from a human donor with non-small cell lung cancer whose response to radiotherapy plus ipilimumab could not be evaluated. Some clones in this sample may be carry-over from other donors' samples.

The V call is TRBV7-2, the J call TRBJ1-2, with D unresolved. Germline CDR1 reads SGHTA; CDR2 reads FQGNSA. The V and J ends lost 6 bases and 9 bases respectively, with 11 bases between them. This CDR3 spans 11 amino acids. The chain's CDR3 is CASSSGGSYTF. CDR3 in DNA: TGTGCCAGCAGTTCCGGAGGAAGCTACACCTTC. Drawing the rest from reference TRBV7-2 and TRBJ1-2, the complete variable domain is GAGVSQSPSNKVTEKGKDVELRCDPISGHTALYWYRQSLGQGLEFLIYFQGNSAPDKSGLPSDRFSAERTGGSVSTLTIQRTQQEDSAVYLCASSSGGSYTFGSGTRLTVV.

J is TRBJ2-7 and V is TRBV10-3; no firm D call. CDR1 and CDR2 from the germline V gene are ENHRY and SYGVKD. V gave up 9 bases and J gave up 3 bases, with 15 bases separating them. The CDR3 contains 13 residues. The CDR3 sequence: CAISNERIYEQYF. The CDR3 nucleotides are TGTGCCATTTCGAATGAGAGGATCTACGAGCAGTACTTC.

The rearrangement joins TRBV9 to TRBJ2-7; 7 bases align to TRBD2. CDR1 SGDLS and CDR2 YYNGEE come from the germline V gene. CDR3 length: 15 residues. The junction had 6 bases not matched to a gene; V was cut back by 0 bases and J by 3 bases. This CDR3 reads CASSVGAGINYEQYF. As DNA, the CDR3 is TGTGCCAGCAGCGTAGGAGCGGGGATCAACTACGAGCAGTACTTC.

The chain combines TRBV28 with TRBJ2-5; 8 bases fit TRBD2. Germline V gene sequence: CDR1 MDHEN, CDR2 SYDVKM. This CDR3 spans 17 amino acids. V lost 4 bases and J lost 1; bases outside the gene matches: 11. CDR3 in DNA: TGTGCCAGCAGTTCCTCACGCGGGACTAGTGCCCAAGAGACCCAGTACTTC. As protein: CASSSSRGTSAQETQYF.

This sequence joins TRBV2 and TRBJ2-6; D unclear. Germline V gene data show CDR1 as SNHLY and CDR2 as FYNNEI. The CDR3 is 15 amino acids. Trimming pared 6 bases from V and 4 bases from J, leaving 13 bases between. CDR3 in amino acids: CASSQRLAGANVLTF. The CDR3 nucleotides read TGTGCCAGCAGCCAGAGGCTGGCGGGGGCCAACGTCCTGACTTTC. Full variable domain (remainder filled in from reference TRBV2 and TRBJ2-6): EPEVTQTPSHQVTQMGQEVILRCVPISNHLYFYWYRQILGQKVEFLVSFYNNEISEKSEIFDDQFSVERPDGSNFTLKIRSTKLEDSAMYFCASSQRLAGANVLTFGAGSRLTVL.

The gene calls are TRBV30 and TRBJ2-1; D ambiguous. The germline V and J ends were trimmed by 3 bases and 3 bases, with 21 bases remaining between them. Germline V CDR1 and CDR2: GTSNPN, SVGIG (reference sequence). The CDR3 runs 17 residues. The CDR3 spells CAWSLSPQIKYYNEQFF. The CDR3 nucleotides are TGTGCCTGGAGCCTCTCTCCCCAGATTAAATACTACAATGAGCAGTTCTTC. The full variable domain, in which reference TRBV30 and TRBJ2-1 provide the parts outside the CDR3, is SQTIHQWPATLVQPVGSPLSLECTVEGTSNPNLYWYRQAAGRGLQLLFYSVGIGQISSEVPQNLSASRPQDRQFILSSKKLLLSDSGFYLCAWSLSPQIKYYNEQFFGPGTRLTVL.

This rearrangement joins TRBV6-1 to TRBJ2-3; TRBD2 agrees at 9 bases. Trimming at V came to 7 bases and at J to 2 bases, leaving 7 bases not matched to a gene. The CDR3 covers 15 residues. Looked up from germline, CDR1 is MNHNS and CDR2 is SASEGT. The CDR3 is CASTVASGATDTQYF. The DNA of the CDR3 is TGTGCCAGCACGGTCGCTAGCGGGGCCACAGATACGCAGTATTTT.

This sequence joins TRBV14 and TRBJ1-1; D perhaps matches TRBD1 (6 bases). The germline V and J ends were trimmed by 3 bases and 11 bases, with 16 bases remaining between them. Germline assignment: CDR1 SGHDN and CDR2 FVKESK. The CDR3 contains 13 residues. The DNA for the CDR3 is TGTGCCAGCAGCCATTCCAGGGGCCGGATGGCTTTCTTT. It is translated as CASSHSRGRMAFF.

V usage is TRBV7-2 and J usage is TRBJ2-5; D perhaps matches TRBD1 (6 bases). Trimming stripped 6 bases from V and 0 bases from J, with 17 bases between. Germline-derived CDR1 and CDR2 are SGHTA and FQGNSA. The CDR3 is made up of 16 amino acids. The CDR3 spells CASRQFMGAYQETQYF. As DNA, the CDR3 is TGTGCCAGCAGGCAATTCATGGGGGCGTACCAAGAGACCCAGTACTTC.

The CDR3 coding sequence is TGTGCCATCAAATGGACGTCAGGGGAGGGTGGCTACACCTTC. It specifies CAIKWTSGEGGYTF. The chain couples TRBV10-3 to TRBJ1-2; possible D gene TRBD1, 6 bases. From germline, CDR1 is ENHRY and CDR2 SYGVKD. The CDR3 is 14 residues long. V lost 7 bases, J lost 7 bases, and 19 bases lay in between.